A single sample gave rise to the 10 T cell receptor beta chains below, sequenced in a study of vaccination effects on CD4 cells after COVID-19. No antigens are known for them. ViraFEST used viral peptide pools to expand antigen-specific CD4+ T cells before sequencing. After roughly ten days in culture, the CD4+ T cells were isolated. Participants received two doses of either the BNT162b2 or mRNA-1273 vaccine. Only in-frame clones appear in the TCRdb table, and some are missing; sequencing was by immunoSEQ multiplex PCR. The sample contains tens of thousands of clones, over 70% of which appear only once. Material: CD4+ T cells from PBMCs cultured with SARS-CoV-2 spike peptides, obtained after COVID-19 vaccination. Receptor source: a human donor who received a COVID-19 vaccine.

The chain carries TRBV6-2 or TRBV6-3 and TRBJ2-5; 11 nucleotides align to TRBD2. Germline V gene sequence: CDR1 MNHEY, CDR2 SVGEGT. V dropped 2 bases and J dropped 1; count of bases not matched to a gene: 12. The CDR3 length is 19 residues. In DNA form, the CDR3 reads TGTGCCAGCAGTTACACCTGGACTAGCGGGCCAACTTCCCAAGAGACCCAGTACTTC. It encodes CASSYTWTSGPTSQETQYF.

Details on this clone: Other DNA sequences in this specimen translate into the identical CDR3. The chain carries TRBV11-2 and TRBJ1-5; D remains ambiguous. The CDR3 extends over 13 amino acids. V lost 3 bases to trimming and J lost 0 bases, with 3 bases between them. Looked up from germline, CDR1 is SGHAT and CDR2 is FQNNGV. The CDR3, as DNA: TGTGCCAGCAGCTTTAGTAGCAATCAGCCCCAGCATTTT. This codes for CASSFSSNQPQHF. The full variable domain, in which reference TRBV11-2 and TRBJ1-5 provide the parts outside the CDR3, is EAGVAQSPRYKIIEKRQSVAFWCNPISGHATLYWYQQILGQGPKLLIQFQNNGVVDDSQLPKDRFSAERLKGVDSTLKIQPAKLEDSAVYLCASSFSSNQPQHFGDGTRLSIL.

Concerning this clone: At one boundary the junction diverges from the germline segment, which might be a read error. This chain uses TRBV5-1 with TRBJ2-1; D uncertain. Looked up from germline, CDR1 is SGHRS and CDR2 is YFSETQ. This CDR3 comprises 13 residues. The DNA of the CDR3 is TGCGCCAGCAGTTTGGGCCCTTGGGATGAGCAGTTCTTC. It codes for CASSLGPWDEQFF. Complete variable domain (other parts from reference TRBV5-1 and TRBJ2-1): KAGVTQTPRYLIKTRGQQVTLSCSPISGHRSVSWYQQTPGQGLQFLFEYFSETQRNKGNFPGRFSGRQFSNSRSEMNVSTLELGDSALYLCASSLGPWDEQFFGPGTRLTVL.

The chain couples TRBV19 to TRBJ2-7; TRBD1 matches at 9 bases. Germline CDR1 LNHDA, CDR2 SQIVND (reference sequence). The CDR3 sequence is 15 residues long. Trimming at V came to 10 bases and at J to 3 bases, leaving 13 bases not matched to a gene. CDR3 residues: CATRPRGTGNYEQYF. The DNA of the CDR3 is TGTGCCACTCGCCCACGGGGGACAGGGAACTACGAGCAGTACTTC. Full variable domain (outside the CDR3, taken from reference TRBV19 and TRBJ2-7): DGGITQSPKYLFRKEGQNVTLSCEQNLNHDAMYWYRQDPGQGLRLIYYSQIVNDFQKGDIAEGYSVSREKKESFPLTVTSAQKNPTAFYLCATRPRGTGNYEQYFGPGTRLTVT.

CDR3 sequence: CAISDREDYGYTF. Here the CDR3 DNA reads TGTGCCATCAGTGACAGGGAGGACTATGGCTACACCTTC. This sequence joins TRBV10-3 and TRBJ1-2; maybe TRBD1 (5 bases). The V and J ends lost 3 bases and 3 bases respectively, with 8 bases between them. This CDR3 has 13 residues. Germline lookup yields CDR1 ENHRY and CDR2 SYGVKD.

The genes are TRBV5-1 and TRBJ1-1; the D gene is possibly TRBD1 (6 bases). CDR1 and CDR2 from the germline V gene are SGHRS and YFSETQ. Trimming shortened V by 4 bases and J by 3 bases, and 19 bases separated the two germline ends. The CDR3 length is 16 residues. The CDR3, as DNA: TGCGCCAGCAGCACCCAACCCAGGGGAGGAGACACTGAAGCTTTCTTT. It encodes CASSTQPRGGDTEAFF. Filled out from reference TRBV5-1 and TRBJ1-1, the complete variable domain reads KAGVTQTPRYLIKTRGQQVTLSCSPISGHRSVSWYQQTPGQGLQFLFEYFSETQRNKGNFPGRFSGRQFSNSRSEMNVSTLELGDSALYLCASSTQPRGGDTEAFFGQGTRLTVV.

The genes are TRBV19 and TRBJ1-2; the D is unclear. V lost 8 bases to trimming and J lost 4 bases, with 11 bases between them. The CDR3 has 12 residues. Germline V gives CDR1 LNHDA, CDR2 SQIVND (reference sequence). The CDR3 loop reads CASAEARYGYTF. The CDR3 DNA reads as TGTGCCAGTGCAGAAGCCCGCTATGGCTACACCTTC.

This chain connects TRBV11-2 to TRBJ1-2; tentatively, D is TRBD1 (6 bases). CDR1 is SGHAT and CDR2 is FQNNGV in the germline V gene. V gave up 3 bases and J gave up 4 bases, with 15 bases separating them. The CDR3 loop spans 15 amino acids. CDR3 amino acids: CASSFRGGTPYGYTF. The CDR3 DNA reads as TGTGCCAGCAGCTTTAGGGGAGGGACACCCTATGGCTACACCTTC.

The chain employs TRBV6-5 and TRBJ1-1, with D perhaps matching TRBD1 (6 bases). The CDR3 totals 13 residues. Per the germline V gene, CDR1 is MNHEY and CDR2 is SVGAGI. Trimming removed 2 bases at V and 5 bases at J, with 9 bases between. The DNA for the CDR3 is TGTGCCAGCAGTTACCTAGGGGGTACTGAAGCTTTCTTT. Translation: CASSYLGGTEAFF.

This chain uses TRBV7-9 with TRBJ1-3; no clear D. Trimming took off 5 bases at V and 4 bases at J, with 9 bases between the two ends. Per the germline V gene, CDR1 is SEHNR and CDR2 is FQNEAQ (reference sequence). The CDR3 is 13 amino acids. CDR3 nucleotides: TGTGCCAGCAGCCAAACCCACGGAAACACCATATATTTT. This sequence encodes CASSQTHGNTIYF.